This T cell receptor (beta chain) was documented in a study of T cells in Graves' hyperthyroidism and ophthalmopathy. TCR beta CDR3 regions were amplified from RNA. First-round RT-PCR of the TCR CDR3 relied on the HTBI primer set. MiXCR, run by TCRdb on the multiplex PCR reads, gives a single entry per CDR3 protein. Of around 380,000 distinct CDR3 sequences in the sample, roughly 14% were seen once. This clonotype was counted only a few times. Its cognate antigen is unknown. Findings and limits, study-wide: Ophthalmopathy was predicted by the model a median of 6.5 months ahead of onset.

PBMCs stemmed from less than 13 ml fresh peripheral blood. The CDR3 length is 15 residues. In germline, CDR1 is MGHRA, CDR2 YSYEKL. Deletions cut 0 bases from V and 2 bases from J, with 10 bases between. The TCR comes from a man aged 25-40 years with Graves' hyperthyroidism that later progressed to Graves' ophthalmopathy. The chain employs TRBV4-1 and TRBJ1-2; no clear D. What was sequenced was blood. The CDR3 region is CASSQDPGGNYGYTF. The CDR3 region has the DNA TGCGCCAGCAGCCAAGATCCGGGCGGCAACTATGGCTACACCTTC.